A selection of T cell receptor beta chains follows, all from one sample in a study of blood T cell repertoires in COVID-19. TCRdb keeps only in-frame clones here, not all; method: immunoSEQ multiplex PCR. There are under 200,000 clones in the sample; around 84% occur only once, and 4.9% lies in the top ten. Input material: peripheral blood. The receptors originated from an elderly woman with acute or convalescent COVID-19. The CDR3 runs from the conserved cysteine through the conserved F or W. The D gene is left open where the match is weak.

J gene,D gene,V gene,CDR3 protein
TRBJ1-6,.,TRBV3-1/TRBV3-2,CASSQIPGYSPLHF
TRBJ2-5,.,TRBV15,CATSRGERLQETQYF
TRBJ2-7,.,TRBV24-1,CATSARAVSTAYEQYF
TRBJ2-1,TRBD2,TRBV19,CASSRWGGFRDNEQFF
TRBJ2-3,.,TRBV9,CASSESRLEDTQYF
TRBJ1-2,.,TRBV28,CASSSSSRVDYGYTF
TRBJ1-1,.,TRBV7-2,CASSLLHLEVTEAFF
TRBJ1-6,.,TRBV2,CASILAGSSYNSPLHF
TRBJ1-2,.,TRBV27,CASSLRADEDGYTF
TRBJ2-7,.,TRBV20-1,CSAHRDYEQYF
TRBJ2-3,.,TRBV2,CASMLEGFYTDTQYF
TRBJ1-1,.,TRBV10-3,CAISYSQEAEAFF
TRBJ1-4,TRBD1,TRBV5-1,CASTAGGSNEKLFF
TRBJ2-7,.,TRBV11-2,CASRRGYEQYF
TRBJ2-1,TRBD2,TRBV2,CATRTSGSGREQFF
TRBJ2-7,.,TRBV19,CASSIKVAAPYEQYF
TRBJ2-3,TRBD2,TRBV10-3,CAISEETSGQTDTQYF
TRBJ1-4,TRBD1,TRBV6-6,CASSKSTGGEKLFF
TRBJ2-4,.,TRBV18,CASSPAWGGEDIQYF
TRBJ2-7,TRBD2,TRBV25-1,CASSAVEGREGSYEQYF
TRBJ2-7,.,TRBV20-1,CSASAKTLAVFEQYF
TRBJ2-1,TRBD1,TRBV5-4,CASSQTGGNEQFF
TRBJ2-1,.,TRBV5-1,CASSLGLTNNEQFF
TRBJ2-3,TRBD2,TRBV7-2,CASSSVLLAGGPTDTQYF
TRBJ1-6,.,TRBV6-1,CASSETFPGRSPLHF
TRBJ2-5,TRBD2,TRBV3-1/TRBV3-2,CASSHSLIGTSGSRQTQYF
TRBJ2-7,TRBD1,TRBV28,CASSLHGQGYEQYF
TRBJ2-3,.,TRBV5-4,CASSPRETTDTQYF
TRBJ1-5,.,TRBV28,CASKLRQSPQHF
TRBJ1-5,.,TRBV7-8,CASSLSRNQPQHF